This T cell receptor (beta chain) appears in the sequencing data of a study of T cells in Graves' hyperthyroidism and ophthalmopathy. Overall study results and limits: The model foresaw ophthalmopathy a median 6.5 months prior to onset. Most clonotypes that expanded in the thyroid above 0.001 also showed up in blood.

This clonotype has a count of ten or more. Its antigen is not known. Over 9 ml of fresh peripheral blood supplied the PBMCs. V was trimmed by 3 bases and J by 4 bases, leaving 12 bases between them. The V gene's germline CDR1 is SGHVS and CDR2 FNYEAQ. CDR3 length: 15 residues. Amplified TCR beta CDR3 regions derived from RNA transcripts. First-round RT-PCR of the TCR CDR3 relied on the HTBI primer set. One entry per CDR3 protein, called by TCRdb with MiXCR from the multiplex PCR reads. The sample shows 530,000 or so distinct CDR3 sequences, approximately 25% of them seen only once. Sequenced sample: blood. The V call is TRBV7-6, the J call TRBJ2-2; D may match TRBD1 or TRBD2 (5 bases each). The clonotype comes from a woman in her 30s with Graves' ophthalmopathy. This chain's CDR3 is CASSLSGPSTGELFF. For the CDR3, the DNA is TGTGCCAGCAGCTTGTCGGGACCGAGCACCGGGGAGCTGTTTTTT.